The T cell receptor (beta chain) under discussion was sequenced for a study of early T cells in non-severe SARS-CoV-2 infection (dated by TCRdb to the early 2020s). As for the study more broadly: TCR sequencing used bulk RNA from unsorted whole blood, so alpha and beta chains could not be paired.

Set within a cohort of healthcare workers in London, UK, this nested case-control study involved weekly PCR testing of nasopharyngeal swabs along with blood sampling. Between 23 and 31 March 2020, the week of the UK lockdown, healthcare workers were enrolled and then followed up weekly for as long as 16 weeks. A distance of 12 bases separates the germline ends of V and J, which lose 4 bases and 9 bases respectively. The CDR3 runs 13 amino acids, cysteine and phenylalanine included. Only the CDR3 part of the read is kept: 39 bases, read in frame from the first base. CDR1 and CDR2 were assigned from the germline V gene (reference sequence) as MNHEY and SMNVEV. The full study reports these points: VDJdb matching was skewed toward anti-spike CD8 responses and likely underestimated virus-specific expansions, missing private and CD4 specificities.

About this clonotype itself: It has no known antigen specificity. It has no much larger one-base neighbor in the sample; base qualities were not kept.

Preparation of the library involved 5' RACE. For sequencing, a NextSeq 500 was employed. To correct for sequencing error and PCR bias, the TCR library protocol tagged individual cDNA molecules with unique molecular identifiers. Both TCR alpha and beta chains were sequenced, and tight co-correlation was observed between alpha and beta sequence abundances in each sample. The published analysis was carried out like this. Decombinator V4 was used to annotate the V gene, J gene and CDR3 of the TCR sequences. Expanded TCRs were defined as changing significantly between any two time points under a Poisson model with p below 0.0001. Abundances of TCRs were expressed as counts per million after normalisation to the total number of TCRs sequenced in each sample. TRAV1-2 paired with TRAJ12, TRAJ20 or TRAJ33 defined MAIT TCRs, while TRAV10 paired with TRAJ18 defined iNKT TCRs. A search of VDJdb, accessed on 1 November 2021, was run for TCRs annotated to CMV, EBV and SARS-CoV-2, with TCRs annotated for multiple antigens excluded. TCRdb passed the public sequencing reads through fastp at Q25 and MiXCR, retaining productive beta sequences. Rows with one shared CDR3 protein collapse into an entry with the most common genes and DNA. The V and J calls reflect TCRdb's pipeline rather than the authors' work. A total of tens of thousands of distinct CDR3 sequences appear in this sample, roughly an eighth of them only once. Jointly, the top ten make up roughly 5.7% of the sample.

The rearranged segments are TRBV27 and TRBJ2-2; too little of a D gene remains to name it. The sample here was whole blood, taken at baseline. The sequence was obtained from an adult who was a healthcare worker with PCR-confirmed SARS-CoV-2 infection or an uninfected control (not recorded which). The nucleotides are TGTGCCAGCAGTTCTCCACCCGAAAGGGAGCTGTTTTTT. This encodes CASSSPPERELFF.